This T cell receptor (beta chain) was recovered during a study of OX40 agonist ivuxolimab in advanced cancers. Background on the study: Patients were dosed with the agonistic anti-OX40 (CD134) antibody ivuxolimab.

Repertoires were generated with immunoSEQ multiplex PCR, while TCRdb's copy carries only in-frame clones and drops some. The profile shows over 40,000 clones, around nine tenths of them singletons. Autoimmune disease history or systemic immunosuppression led to patient exclusion. V was trimmed by 7 bases and J by 5 bases, leaving 18 bases between them. The CDR3 is 15 amino acids. Germline V lookup: CDR1 LNHDA, CDR2 SQIVND (reference sequence). The sequence derives from an adult with an advanced solid tumor such as melanoma, head and neck, liver or kidney cancer. Sequencing used CD4+ or CD8+ T cells sorted from blood, obtained in a trial of the OX40 agonist ivuxolimab. The V and J genes are TRBV19 and TRBJ1-5; unclear D gene. CDR3 region: CASNVLDRLHQPQHF. The CDR3 coding sequence is TGTGCCAGTAACGTGTTAGATCGTTTGCATCAGCCCCAGCATTTT.